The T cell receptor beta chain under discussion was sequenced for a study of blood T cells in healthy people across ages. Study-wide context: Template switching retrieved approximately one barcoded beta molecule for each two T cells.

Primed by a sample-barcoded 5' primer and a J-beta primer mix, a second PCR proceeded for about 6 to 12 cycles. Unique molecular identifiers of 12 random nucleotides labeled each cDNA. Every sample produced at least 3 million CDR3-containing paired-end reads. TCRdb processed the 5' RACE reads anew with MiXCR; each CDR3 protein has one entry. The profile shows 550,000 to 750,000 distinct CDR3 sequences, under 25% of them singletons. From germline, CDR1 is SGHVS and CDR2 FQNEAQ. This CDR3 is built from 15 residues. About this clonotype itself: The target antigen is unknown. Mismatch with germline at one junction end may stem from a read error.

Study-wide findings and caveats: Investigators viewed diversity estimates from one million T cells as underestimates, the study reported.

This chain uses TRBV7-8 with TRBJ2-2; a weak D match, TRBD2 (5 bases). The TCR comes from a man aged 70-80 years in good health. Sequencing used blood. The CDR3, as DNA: TGTGCCAGTAGCTTGGTAGCGACGGGCACCGGGGAGCTGTTTTTT. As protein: CASSLVATGTGELFF.